The 11 T cell receptor beta chains given below trace back to one sample, sequenced in a study of Tregs in tolerant kidney transplant recipients. Using immunoSEQ multiplex PCR, the repertoire was profiled, and TCRdb retains in-frame clones only, with some absent. The sample holds 50,000 to 65,000 clones. The specimen comprised CD4+ T cells from blood, sampled before the transplant. The origin of the receptors is a human donor who received a combined kidney and bone marrow transplant.

Details on this clone: The CDR3 is cut off 3 residues early in the read; its end comes from the germline J gene. This chain links TRBV6-2 or TRBV6-3 with TRBJ1-5; 8 bases are a match to TRBD1. Germline CDR1 and CDR2: MNHEY and SVGEGT. J lost 1 base, V lost 6 bases, and 5 bases had no gene match. This CDR3 spans 15 amino acids. CDR3 DNA (partial): TGTGCCAGCAGACCTCCAGGGGGCAGCAATCAGCCC. This codes for CASRPPGGSNQP. The complete CDR3 reads CASRPPGGSNQPQHF.

Comments on this clone: The read stops 3 residues short of the end of the CDR3; the missing end is completed from the germline J gene. The chain joins TRBV7-9 to TRBJ1-1, with D perhaps matching TRBD1 (5 bases). Looked up from germline, CDR1 is SEHNR and CDR2 is FQNEAQ (reference sequence). The CDR3 runs to 14 residues. Trimming cost V 2 bases and J 4 bases, with 11 bases left between them. The CDR3 loop is CASSLTAGITEAFF. The covered CDR3 bases are TGTGCCAGCAGCTTAACGGCAGGGATCACTGAA.

Remarks on this clone: The read ends 3 residues before the CDR3 terminus; that terminus is restored from the germline J gene. The chain is built from TRBV5-6 and TRBJ1-1; D is uncertain. The V gene's germline CDR1 is SGHDT and CDR2 YYEEEE. This CDR3 has 14 residues. The CDR3 sequence: CASSPDTARGEAFF. CDR3 DNA, as far as it was read: TGTGCCAGCAGCCCCGATACGGCCAGAGGGGAA.

As concerns this clone: The CDR3 end is not reached by the read, which stops 3 residues before it; the germline J gene fills it in. The rearrangement links TRBV7-9 to TRBJ1-4; TRBD1 matches 10 bases. Losses at the gene ends were 5 bases for V and 8 bases for J; bases not matched to a gene: 8. The CDR3 sequence is 15 residues long. Germline values: CDR1 SEHNR, CDR2 FQNEAQ (reference sequence). The CDR3 spells CASSLGQGLREKLFF. Incomplete CDR3 DNA: TGTGCCAGCAGCCTGGGACAGGGGTTGAGGGAAAAA. Full variable domain (remainder filled in from reference TRBV7-9 and TRBJ1-4): DTGVSQNPRHKITKRGQNVTFRCDPISEHNRLYWYRQTLGQGPEFLTYFQNEAQLEKSRLLSDRFSAERPKGSFSTLEIQRTEQGDSAMYLCASSLGQGLREKLFFGSGTQLSVL.

As to this clone: The observed sequence ends 3 residues before the CDR3 terminus, with the missing tail filled in from the germline J gene. The chain is built from TRBV2 and TRBJ1-2; no firm D call. The germline V gene encodes CDR1 SNHLY and CDR2 FYNNEI. This CDR3 has 12 residues. The ends were cut back, 6 bases at V and 4 bases at J, with 9 bases in the middle. The CDR3 loop is CASSSSSYGYTF. The CDR3 DNA, read in part, is TGTGCCAGCAGCTCCAGTTCCTATGGC.

As regards this clone: The CDR3 is cut off 3 residues early in the read; its end comes from the germline J gene. J is TRBJ1-6 and V is TRBV19; D gene ambiguous. The CDR3 has 14 amino acids. The V gene's germline CDR1 is LNHDA and CDR2 SQIVND (reference sequence). V was pared by 3 bases and J by 7 bases, with 10 bases between. This CDR3 reads CASSIRRENSPLHF. Incomplete CDR3 DNA: TGTGCCAGTAGTATTCGGCGGGAGAATTCACCC. The full variable domain, completed using reference TRBV19 and TRBJ1-6, is DGGITQSPKYLFRKEGQNVTLSCEQNLNHDAMYWYRQDPGQGLRLIYYSQIVNDFQKGDIAEGYSVSREKKESFPLTVTSAQKNPTAFYLCASSIRRENSPLHFGNGTRLTVT.

Worth noting for this clone: The read ends 3 residues early relative to the CDR3; the germline J gene fills the gap. This chain connects TRBV19 to TRBJ2-7; 9 bases fit TRBD1. V lost 6 bases to trimming and J lost 6 bases; unmatched junction nucleotides: 12. CDR3 length equals 15 residues. Germline values: CDR1 LNHDA, CDR2 SQIVND (reference sequence). The CDR3 loop reads CASRKGGQGGREQYF. The DNA read from the CDR3 is TGTGCCAGTAGAAAGGGGGGACAGGGAGGACGCGAG.

CDR3: CSVEGQGTDTQYF. The sequenced CDR3 bases are TGCAGCGTTGAAGGGCAGGGCACAGATACG. The chain combines TRBV29-1 with TRBJ2-3; D unclear. With the read ending 3 residues before the CDR3 end, the germline J gene is used to fill in that end. This CDR3 contains 13 residues. V was cut by 1 base and J by 1 base, with 6 bases left in between. Per the germline V gene, CDR1 is SQVTM and CDR2 is ANQGSEA.

With regard to this clone: The read gets to within 3 residues of the CDR3 end, and the germline J gene fills in the rest. The genes are TRBV2 and TRBJ2-1, with 9 bases that match TRBD1. J lost 8 bases, V lost 7 bases, and 3 bases had no gene match. The CDR3 loop spans 12 amino acids. From germline, CDR1 is SNHLY and CDR2 FYNNEI. CDR3 loop: CASTRQGDEQFF. The DNA read from the CDR3 is TGTGCCAGCACCCGACAGGGGGATGAG.

As for this clone: The CDR3 is cut off 3 residues early in the read; its end comes from the germline J gene. The V and J genes are TRBV18 and TRBJ1-2; TRBD1 is a possible D gene (5 bases). The CDR3 runs 15 residues. V was clipped by 3 bases and J by 0 bases, with 11 bases between them. CDR1 is KGHSH, CDR2 LQKENI, per germline. The CDR3 protein is CASSPSHRTNYGYTF. CDR3 DNA, as far as it was read: TGTGCCAGCTCACCTTCACACAGGACTAACTATGGC.

In the case of this clone: Read coverage stops 3 residues before the CDR3 terminus; the germline J gene supplies the remainder. V is TRBV7-2 and J is TRBJ2-7; D is uncertain. Deletions cut 1 base from V and 3 bases from J, with 7 bases between. This CDR3 region has 13 residues. The germline CDR1 and CDR2 sequences are SGHTA and FQGNSA. The sequenced CDR3 bases are TGTGCCAGCAGCTTAGTTGGGCGCTACGAG. Its translation: CASSLVGRYE. The CDR3 in full is CASSLVGRYEQYF.